The rows below give T cell receptor beta chains drawn from one sample of a study of a mutant IDH1 vaccine in newly diagnosed glioma. These receptors are not linked to any known antigen. The method was immunoSEQ multiplex PCR; TCRdb's version includes in-frame clones alone and lacks a portion of them. The sample includes 45,000 to 65,000 clones, less than 70% of them seen just once. The sequences come from peripheral blood mononuclear cells (PBMCs), collected from a glioma patient whose treatment included an IDH1 peptide vaccine. The receptors stem from a man between 35 and 55 years old with glioma. Some clones in this sample may be carry-over from other donors' samples. CDR3s include the opening cysteine and the closing phenylalanine or tryptophan. The order of the fields is V gene, J gene, D gene, clone size, CDR3 DNA, CDR3 protein. D genes are given only for firm matches. Clone size, where shown, is once, few, many, or a class for clones that have expanded.

>TRBV5-3|TRBJ2-7|NA|NA
TGTGCCAGAAGCAGACACGGATTAGGCAGGGCTACCTACGAGCAGTACTTC
CARSRHGLGRATYEQYF
>TRBV5-4|TRBJ2-7|NA|once
TGTGCCAGCAGCCCAACCGGGGGGGGACAGGCCGTTTACGAGCAGTACTTC
CASSPTGGGQAVYEQYF
>TRBV2|TRBJ1-2|NA|once
TGTGCCAGCAGTCCCCGGGTGCGAACGTTCCTTTATGGCTACACCTTC
CASSPRVRTFLYGYTF
>TRBV4-1|TRBJ1-1|NA|few
TGCGCCAGCAGCAAACAGATGAACACTGAAGCTTTCTTT
CASSKQMNTEAFF
>TRBV7-2|TRBJ1-4|NA|NA
TGTGCCAGCAGCTTAGTTGGGGCGAGGAATGAAAAACTGTTTTTT
CASSLVGARNEKLFF
>TRBV18|TRBJ2-2|NA|NA
TGTGCCAGCTCAACCAGGGGCGGGAACACCGGGGAGCTGTTTTTT
CASSTRGGNTGELFF
>TRBV10-1|TRBJ2-1|NA|NA
TGCGCCAGCAGTGAGAGGTTCCCTAACAATGAGCAGTTCTTC
CASSERFPNNEQFF
>TRBV30|TRBJ1-4|NA|NA
TGTGCCTGGAGTGAGGGAACTAATGAAAAACTGTTTTTT
CAWSEGTNEKLFF
>TRBV4-1|TRBJ1-1|NA|NA
TGCGCCAGCAGCATTCACAGGGAGAACACTGAAGCTTTCTTT
CASSIHRENTEAFF
>TRBV5-1|TRBJ2-1|NA|NA
TGCGCCAGCAGCTTGCAACCCAATGAGCAGTTCTTC
CASSLQPNEQFF
>TRBV7-8|TRBJ2-7|NA|NA
TGTGCCAGCAGCTCCTCGTTCCGGGCCCCAGGCAACTACGAGCAGTACTTC
CASSSSFRAPGNYEQYF
>TRBV6-1|TRBJ1-1|NA|medium-sized
TGTGCCAGCAGTCACGGGACAATGAACACTGAAGCTTTCTTT
CASSHGTMNTEAFF
>TRBV7-3|TRBJ2-3|TRBD2|NA
TGTGCCAGCAGCTCAAAGAGCGGGGGGACGACAGATACGCAGTATTTT
CASSSKSGGTTDTQYF
>TRBV9|TRBJ2-5|NA|NA
TGTGCCAGCAGCGTAGGGGTGGGGGGAACGCGGGAGACCCAGTACTTC
CASSVGVGGTRETQYF
>TRBV7-6|TRBJ1-1|NA|few
TGTGCCAGCAGCCCCGTGTGGGGGGGTGAAGCTTTCTTT
CASSPVWGGEAFF
>TRBV29-1|TRBJ1-1|NA|NA
TGCAGCGTTGGGGGGGGCCTCTCGACCGAGAGGGTGGCTTTCTTT
CSVGGGLSTERVAFF
>TRBV19|TRBJ2-5|NA|NA
TGTGCCAGTAGCGAAGGCCGGGGGAAAGAGACCCAGTACTTC
CASSEGRGKETQYF
>TRBV2|TRBJ2-1|TRBD2|NA
TGTGCCAGCAGAACCTTGACACTAGCGGGAGGCGCCAATGAGCAGTTCTTC
CASRTLTLAGGANEQFF
>TRBV9|TRBJ2-7|NA|few
TGTGCCAGCAGCGGAAGGGAGCCAGGGGCCCCCTACGAGCAGTACTTC
CASSGREPGAPYEQYF
>TRBV27|TRBJ1-4|NA|few
TGTGCCAGCAGTTTATCCCCGGCTAATGAAAAACTGTTTTTT
CASSLSPANEKLFF
>TRBV6-5|TRBJ2-1|TRBD1|NA
TGTGCCAGCAGAAGGGACAGGGAAGGCTATGAGCAGTTCTTC
CASRRDREGYEQFF
>TRBV25-1|TRBJ1-5|NA|once
TGTGCCAGCAGTCGACGGCCTAATCAGCCCCAGCATTTT
CASSRRPNQPQHF
>TRBV5-1|TRBJ2-7|TRBD2|NA
TGCGCCAGCAGGGCCGGGACTAGCGGGGGACCGCCATCCTACGAGCAGTACTTC
CASRAGTSGGPPSYEQYF
>TRBV7-9|TRBJ1-2|NA|few
TGTGCCAGCACCCCGGTGTTGGGGAACTATGGCTACACCTTC
CASTPVLGNYGYTF
>TRBV6-5|TRBJ1-5|NA|few
TGTGCCAGCAGACCCAGAAATAGCAATCAGCCCCAGCATTTT
CASRPRNSNQPQHF
>TRBV2|TRBJ2-7|TRBD1|once
TGTGCCAGCAGCACAGGCTATGGGACAGACACAAACGAGCAGTACTTC
CASSTGYGTDTNEQYF
>TRBV5-1|TRBJ2-2|NA|NA
TGCGCCAGCAGCTTGGGTGGGACGAACACCGGGGAGCTGTTTTTT
CASSLGGTNTGELFF